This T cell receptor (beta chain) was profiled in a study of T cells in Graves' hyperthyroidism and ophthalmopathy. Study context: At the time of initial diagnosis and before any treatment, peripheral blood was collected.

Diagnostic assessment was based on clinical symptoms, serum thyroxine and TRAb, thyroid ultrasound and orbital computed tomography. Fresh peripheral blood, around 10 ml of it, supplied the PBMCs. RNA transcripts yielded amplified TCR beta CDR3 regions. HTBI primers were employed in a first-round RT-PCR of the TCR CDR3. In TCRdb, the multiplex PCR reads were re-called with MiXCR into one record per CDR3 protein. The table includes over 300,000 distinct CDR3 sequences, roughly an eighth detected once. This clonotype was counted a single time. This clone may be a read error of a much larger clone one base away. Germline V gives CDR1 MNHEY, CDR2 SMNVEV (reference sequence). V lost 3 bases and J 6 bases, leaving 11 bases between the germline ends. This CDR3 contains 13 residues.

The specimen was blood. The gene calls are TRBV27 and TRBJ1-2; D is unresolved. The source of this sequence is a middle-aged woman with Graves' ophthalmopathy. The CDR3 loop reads CASSFGSAHGYTF. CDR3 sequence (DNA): TGTGCCAGCAGTTTTGGGTCTGCCCATGGCTACACCTTC.